This T cell receptor beta chain was obtained from a study of cytomegalovirus exposure and HLA in healthy donors. Study details: It was reported in a later analysis that the 100 to 150 validation repertoires used the same platform as the 666 first-cohort repertoires.

Per germline, CDR1 SQVTM and CDR2 ANQGSEA. J gave up 7 bases and V 6 bases, and 10 bases lay outside the gene matches. This CDR3 is 13 amino acids long. Study-level points and caveats: Researchers counted some 150 TCR beta chains as cytomegalovirus-associated.

Assay: immunoSEQ multiplex PCR; the TCRdb copy retains only in-frame clones and omits some. The sample consists of about 120,000 clones, roughly nine tenths of them appearing once. To note about this clone: Its antigen is unknown.

The TCR was taken from a man between 18 and 35 years old in good health and CMV-seropositive. What was sequenced was PBMCs. The rearrangement links TRBV29-1 to TRBJ2-7; 9 nucleotides match TRBD1. This CDR3 is CSVTPDRGSEQYF. CDR3 DNA sequence: TGCAGCGTCACACCGGACAGGGGCTCTGAGCAGTACTTC.